This paragraph covers one TCR beta chain sequence. This clone is a singleton in its sample. Its antigen is unknown. Base qualities are not at hand, and no much larger clone is one base apart. Whole blood was collected in K2EDTA tubes by collaborating institutions according to the institutions' own protocols. Collaborator samples were shipped for TCRbeta analysis as frozen whole blood, isolated PBMCs, or DNA extracted from either sample type. The data originate from a study of blood T cell repertoires in COVID-19 (dated by TCRdb to 2020 to 2021). Broadly, across the study: Samples covering the acute and convalescent phases of COVID-19 were provided by collaborators in the United States, Italy and Spain. The material from the prospective study consisted of cDNA or gDNA derived from T cells, B-cell-depleted T cells, or PBMCs. The dataset comprised deeply sampled blood TCRbeta repertoires from subjects exposed to, actively infected with, or recovered from COVID-19. The repertoires were released in a freely available public database intended as a resource for research on the immune response to SARS-CoV-2. Samples came from the ongoing ImmuneRACE study (first 160 participants) plus 1,254 subjects from 6 global collaborators. The sample metadata nearly always contained a de-identified subject ID, COVID-19 status, age in years and sex. Where available, HLA class I and class II types were obtained from metadata supplied by the sample provider rather than from assay-based typing. Summary of the overall study and its limitations: Clinical and demographic metadata were provided uncurated, with the amount varying by source and participant.

TCRbeta CDR3 regions were amplified from genomic DNA by means of the immunoSEQ Assay, a bias-controlled multiplex PCR. The authors' analysis ran thus. The number of nucleated cells in each sample was estimated by amplification of reference gene primers within the assay. Sequence reads were collapsed and filtered to measure the absolute abundance of every unique TCRbeta CDR3 rearrangement. For each sample, productive Simpson clonality was calculated as the square root of Simpson's diversity index across productive rearrangements. TCRdb obtained this table from immuneACCESS and retained in-frame rearrangements with V and J assigned. These tables miss some clones; where compared with another copy, unresolved V genes account for less than half of the shortfall, and the remainder is unexplained. Clonal size and the V and J genes are those of that table, whereas D and trimming came from the DNA. Present in this sample are 250,000 or so clones, 75% to 85% of which were seen just once. In total, the top ten clones hold roughly 5.5% of the sample.

Per the germline V gene (reference sequence), SGHNT is the CDR1 and YYREEE is the CDR2. Relative to germline, V is missing 3 bases and J is missing 4 bases, with 14 bases of the junction outside any gene match. The CDR3 runs 17 amino acids, cysteine and phenylalanine included. Of the read, only the CDR3 DNA is kept; its 51 bases are in frame from base 1. The sample was peripheral blood. The sequence is built from TRBV5-4 and TRBJ1-1; 8 middle bases align to TRBD1. The sequence was obtained from a human donor in a cohort sampled during active COVID-19. The DNA reads TGTGCCAGCAGCTCTATCGTCCTCGGGACAGGAGGCACTGAAGCTTTCTTT. It codes for CASSSIVLGTGGTEAFF.